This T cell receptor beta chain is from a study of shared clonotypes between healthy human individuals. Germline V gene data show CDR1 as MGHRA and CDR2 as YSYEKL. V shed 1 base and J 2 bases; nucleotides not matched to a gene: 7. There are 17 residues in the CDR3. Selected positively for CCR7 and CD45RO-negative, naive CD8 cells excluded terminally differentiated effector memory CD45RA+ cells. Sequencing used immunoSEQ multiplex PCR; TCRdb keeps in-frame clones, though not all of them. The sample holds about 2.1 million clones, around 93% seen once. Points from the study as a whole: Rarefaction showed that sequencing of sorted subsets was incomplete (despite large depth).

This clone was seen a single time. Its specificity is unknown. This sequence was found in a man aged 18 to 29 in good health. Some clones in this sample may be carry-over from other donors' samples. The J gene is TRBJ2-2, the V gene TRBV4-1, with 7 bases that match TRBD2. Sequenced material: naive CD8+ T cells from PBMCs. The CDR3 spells CASSQVITGGNTGELFF. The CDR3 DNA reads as TGCGCCAGCAGCCAAGTCATCACGGGAGGTAACACCGGGGAGCTGTTTTTT.